The 3 T cell receptor beta chains below all came from one sample that was sequenced in a study of cytomegalovirus exposure and HLA in healthy donors. 60 Vbeta and 13 Jbeta primers were used in PCR. Here immunoSEQ multiplex PCR was the method, and the copy in TCRdb shows in-frame clones only, minus some. The repertoire has 190,000 or so clones, around 86% of them found once; the top ten carry about 1.6%. Specimen: PBMCs. These receptors all come from a man in his fifties or sixties in good health and CMV-seronegative.

The chain has TRBV7-2 and TRBJ2-6; 7 bases fit TRBD1. V lost 6 bases and J lost 0; bases outside the gene matches: 14. CDR1 is SGHTA, CDR2 FQGNSA, per germline. This CDR3 has 19 amino acids. CDR3 DNA: TGTGCCAGCAGTTTCCTCGGGACAGTCTCATACTCTGGGGCCAACGTCCTGACTTTC. Translation gives CASSFLGTVSYSGANVLTF.

The rearrangement links TRBV18 to TRBJ1-4; maybe TRBD1 (5 bases). V was cut by 3 bases and J by 0 bases, with 11 bases left in between. This CDR3 has 16 amino acids. Looked up from germline, CDR1 is KGHSH and CDR2 is LQKENI. The CDR3, as DNA: TGTGCCAGCTCACCCTCCATGACAGCAACTAATGAAAAACTGTTTTTT. It translates to CASSPSMTATNEKLFF.

The chain carries TRBV7-2 and TRBJ2-5, with 9 bases lining up with TRBD2. The CDR3 has 17 amino acids. Per the germline V gene, CDR1 is SGHTA and CDR2 is FQGNSA. V dropped 1 base and J dropped 2; count of bases not matched to a gene: 8. The CDR3 DNA follows: TGTGCCAGCAGCTTAGTTGTGCTAGCGGGACATCAAGAGACCCAGTACTTC. Translating it yields CASSLVVLAGHQETQYF.